This entry lists 23 T cell receptor beta chains sequenced from one sample in a study of graft-versus-host responses after intestinal transplantation (dated by TCRdb to the early 2020s). Their antigen targets remain unknown. Library preparation employed the immunoSEQ multiplex PCR assay. TCRdb obtained this table from immuneACCESS and retained in-frame rearrangements with V and J assigned. These tables miss some clones; where compared with another copy, unresolved V genes account for less than half of the shortfall, and the remainder is unexplained. This sample gives roughly 120,000 clones in total; over 75% of them show up just once. The ten largest clonotypes hold roughly 0.17% of the sample. The sample's time point label is to be understood as: cells obtained before transplantation from donor or recipient. The sample in question was unstimulated CD4+ T cells sorted from spleen or lymph node cells, obtained before intestinal transplant. Receptors were obtained from a human donor who received an intestinal transplant.

The V call is TRBV7-9, the J call TRBJ2-3; D gene ambiguous. The CDR3 covers 15 residues. V shed 3 bases and J shed 2 bases, with 12 bases lying between them. Germline V CDR1 and CDR2: SEHNR, FQNEAQ (reference sequence). The chain's CDR3 is CASSLGVVNTDTQYF. The CDR3 DNA reads TGTGCCAGCAGCTTGGGCGTCGTAAACACAGATACGCAGTATTTT.

The chain recombines TRBV7-2 with TRBJ1-4; D gene uncertain. Germline CDR1 SGHTA, CDR2 FQGNSA. The CDR3 totals 16 residues. V lost 0 bases, J lost 0 bases, and 8 bases lay in between. DNA for the CDR3: TGTGCCAGCAGCTTAGCGCCAGTTGCAACTAATGAAAAACTGTTTTTT. It translates to CASSLAPVATNEKLFF.

This sequence joins TRBV6-5 and TRBJ2-7, with 9 positions matching TRBD2. This CDR3 spans 15 amino acids. Germline loops: CDR1 MNHEY, CDR2 SVGAGI. V lost 4 bases, J lost 1 base, and 5 bases stayed unmatched. The CDR3 loop reads CASSLTSGTSYEQYF. The CDR3 DNA reads as TGTGCCAGCAGTTTGACTAGCGGTACTTCCTACGAGCAGTACTTC.

The V and J genes are TRBV2 and TRBJ1-2, with 7 bases matching TRBD1. Losses at the gene ends were 5 bases for V and 4 bases for J; bases not matched to a gene: 7. This CDR3 has 14 amino acids. The V gene's germline CDR1 is SNHLY and CDR2 FYNNEI. CDR3 sequence: CASSSGGPFYGYTF. CDR3 bases: TGTGCCAGCAGTTCAGGGGGTCCCTTCTATGGCTACACCTTC.

V and J are TRBV14 and TRBJ2-2; 10 bases agree with TRBD2. Germline CDR1 and CDR2: SGHDN and FVKESK. The CDR3 is 16 residues long. The V gene end was trimmed by 2 bases and the J gene end by 6 bases; junction bases not matched to a gene: 6. CDR3: CASSQSPLAGAGELFF. As DNA, the CDR3 is TGTGCCAGCAGCCAAAGCCCCCTAGCGGGAGCCGGGGAGCTGTTTTTT.

The J gene is TRBJ2-2, the V gene TRBV5-1, with TRBD1 matching 7 bases. The CDR3 is 16 residues long. Germline assignment: CDR1 SGHRS and CDR2 YFSETQ. The V and J ends lost 4 bases and 1 base, in that order; junction bases with no gene match: 7. The CDR3 spells CASSPGQVLNTGELFF. CDR3 DNA sequence: TGCGCCAGCAGCCCAGGACAGGTCCTGAACACCGGGGAGCTGTTTTTT.

V usage is TRBV14 and J usage is TRBJ1-2; D is possibly TRBD1 (6 bases). With 2 bases removed from V and 8 bases from J, the gap between germline ends came to 9 bases. The CDR3 covers 12 residues. From germline, CDR1 is SGHDN and CDR2 FVKESK. CDR3 residues: CASSQYRAGYTF. The CDR3 DNA reads as TGTGCCAGCAGCCAATACAGGGCGGGCTACACCTTC. Full variable domain (outside the CDR3, taken from reference TRBV14 and TRBJ1-2): EAGVTQFPSHSVIEKGQTVTLRCDPISGHDNLYWYRRVMGKEIKFLLHFVKESKQDESGMPNNRFLAERTGGTYSTLKVQPAELEDSGVYFCASSQYRAGYTFGSGTRLTVV.

This clone has a single count. The rearrangement joins TRBV6-5 to TRBJ2-7, with 8 bases matching TRBD1. The CDR3 consists of 15 residues. From germline, CDR1 is MNHEY and CDR2 SVGAGI. V gave up 7 bases and J gave up 2 bases; unmatched junction bases: 10. CDR3 bases: TGTGCCAGCACCAAGGGGACAGGCGGACCCTACGAGCAGTACTTC. It specifies CASTKGTGGPYEQYF.

This rearrangement joins TRBV11-2 to TRBJ1-1; D uncertain. CDR1 SGHAT and CDR2 FQNNGV come from the germline V gene. This CDR3 is built from 14 residues. Trimming removed 4 bases from V and 4 bases from J, with 13 bases in between. This CDR3 reads CASSSYKEGTEAFF. For the CDR3, the DNA is TGTGCCAGCAGCTCTTATAAGGAGGGCACTGAAGCTTTCTTT.

The chain uses TRBV7-9 and TRBJ1-2, with unresolved D. V was pared by 4 bases and J by 12 bases, with 9 bases between. The CDR3 sequence is 10 residues long. Germline lookup yields CDR1 SEHNR and CDR2 FQNEAQ (reference sequence). This CDR3 reads CASSSPVHTF. CDR3 coding DNA: TGTGCCAGCAGCTCCCCAGTCCACACCTTC.

The chain employs TRBV15 and TRBJ2-1; 11 bases match TRBD1. CDR1 and CDR2 from the germline V gene are LNHNV and YYDKDF (reference sequence). The CDR3 is made up of 16 amino acids. The V gene end was trimmed by 1 base and the J gene end by 4 bases; junction bases not matched to a gene: 3. CDR3 coding DNA: TGTGCCACCAGCAGAGCGGACAGGGGGCGATACAATGAGCAGTTCTTC. Amino acid sequence: CATSRADRGRYNEQFF.

The rearrangement uses TRBV10-1 and TRBJ2-2; maybe TRBD2 (6 bases). The germline V gene encodes CDR1 WNHNN and CDR2 SYGVQD (reference sequence). This CDR3 contains 17 residues. Trimming shortened V by 0 bases and J by 0 bases, and 11 bases separated the two germline ends. The CDR3: CASSESIGGSNTGELFF. The DNA for the CDR3 is TGCGCCAGCAGTGAGTCTATCGGGGGATCGAACACCGGGGAGCTGTTTTTT.

The chain employs TRBV11-2 and TRBJ2-3; TRBD2 matches at 14 bases. Per the germline V gene, CDR1 is SGHAT and CDR2 is FQNNGV. Losses at the gene ends were 3 bases for V and 0 bases for J; bases not matched to a gene: 8. The CDR3 extends over 19 amino acids. CDR3 loop: CASSFLSGTSGGSTDTQYF. The CDR3 DNA reads as TGTGCCAGCAGCTTCCTAAGCGGGACTAGCGGGGGTAGCACAGATACGCAGTATTTT.

The gene calls are TRBV7-8 and TRBJ2-5; TRBD2 matches 7 bases. The assigned J gene may be wrong: the sequence end matches TRBJ2-7 better. Germline V gene sequence: CDR1 SGHVS, CDR2 FQNEAQ. CDR3 length: 15 residues. CDR3 loop: CASSSTPGLPFEQYF. Here the CDR3 DNA reads TGTGCCAGCAGCTCAACCCCGGGACTACCCTTCGAGCAGTACTTC.

The V gene is TRBV7-9, the J gene TRBJ2-2; 12 nucleotides match TRBD2. From germline, CDR1 is SEHNR and CDR2 FQNEAQ (reference sequence). The length of the CDR3 is 19 residues. With V trimmed by 3 bases and J by 0 bases, 8 bases remained unmatched. CDR3: CASSFPSTSGGPNTGELFF. The CDR3 nucleotides are TGTGCCAGCAGCTTCCCTTCGACTAGCGGGGGTCCGAACACCGGGGAGCTGTTTTTT.

The chain employs TRBV6-1 and TRBJ2-1; 13 bases fit TRBD2. CDR1 and CDR2 from the germline V gene are MNHNS and SASEGT. V dropped 3 bases and J dropped 2; count of bases not matched to a gene: 4. This CDR3 has 17 residues. The CDR3 sequence: CASSDPGLAGPYNEQFF. In nucleotides, the CDR3 is TGTGCCAGCAGTGACCCGGGACTAGCGGGACCCTACAATGAGCAGTTCTTC.

This chain uses TRBV7-9 with TRBJ1-6; D not certain. Trimming stripped 3 bases from V and 9 bases from J, with 6 bases between. CDR3 length: 12 residues. Germline V gene sequence: CDR1 SEHNR, CDR2 FQNEAQ (reference sequence). The CDR3 region has the DNA TGTGCCAGCAGCTTTGCCAGTTCACCCCTCCACTTT. Translated: CASSFASSPLHF.

The V call is TRBV4-2, the J call TRBJ2-7; the match to TRBD2 covers 8 bases. The length of the CDR3 is 15 residues. V shed 1 base and J 3 bases; nucleotides not matched to a gene: 5. Germline lookup yields CDR1 LGHNA and CDR2 YNFKEQ. The CDR3 protein is CASSQGGAGVYEQYF. For the CDR3, the DNA is TGTGCCAGCAGCCAAGGGGGAGCGGGAGTCTACGAGCAGTACTTC.

The chain employs TRBV19 and TRBJ2-1; 8 positions agree with TRBD2. Unmatched junction bases numbered 20, after V lost 6 bases and J lost 7 bases. From germline, CDR1 is LNHDA and CDR2 SQIVND (reference sequence). This CDR3 is built from 18 residues. The CDR3 reads CASRVRVLGPAGDNEQFF. The CDR3 bases are TGTGCCAGTAGGGTACGGGTTCTGGGTCCAGCGGGAGATAATGAGCAGTTCTTC.

V and J are TRBV28 and TRBJ1-5; D might be TRBD1 (6 bases). The germline V gene has CDR1 MDHEN and CDR2 SYDVKM. The V gene lost 9 bases and the J gene lost 9 bases, with 9 bases spanning the gap. CDR3 length: 10 residues. The CDR3 DNA reads TGTGCCAGTCAGGGGCCGCCCCAGCATTTT. It is translated as CASQGPPQHF.

This clone has a single count. The chain uses TRBV7-2 and TRBJ2-3; 11 bases line up with TRBD2. Germline CDR1 reads SGHTA; CDR2 reads FQGNSA. The V and J ends lost 1 base and 6 bases, in that order; junction bases with no gene match: 6. This CDR3 is built from 16 residues. The CDR3 DNA follows: TGTGCCAGCAGCTTAGAGCTAGCGGGGGGCCGGGATACGCAGTATTTT. It yields the protein CASSLELAGGRDTQYF.

The rearrangement links TRBV30 to TRBJ1-2; no clear D gene. The V gene lost 0 bases and the J gene lost 5 bases, with 10 bases spanning the gap. The CDR3 loop spans 13 amino acids. The germline V gene has CDR1 GTSNPN and CDR2 SVGIG (reference sequence). CDR3 sequence: CAWSVVLNYGYTF. DNA for the CDR3: TGTGCCTGGAGTGTGGTACTTAATTATGGCTACACCTTC.

The sample holds a few counts of this clone. The same CDR3 is also encoded by other DNA sequences in this sample. The rearrangement uses TRBV30 and TRBJ1-1; D unresolved. The V end was cut by 0 bases, the J end by 1 base, with 6 bases between. The CDR3 spans 13 residues. The V gene's germline CDR1 is GTSNPN and CDR2 SVGIG (reference sequence). CDR3 sequence (DNA): TGTGCCTGGAGTGTACGAGGGAACACTGAAGCTTTCTTT. Translated, it gives CAWSVRGNTEAFF.